The present TCR beta chain was sequenced within a study of blood T cell repertoires in COVID-19. Study-wide context: There were acute and convalescent COVID-19 samples, and they came from the United States, Italy and Spain. PBMCs, B-cell-depleted T cells, or T cells were the source of the cDNA or gDNA that made up the material.

In the original analysis: Cell counts per sample came from amplifying reference gene primers. Profiling relied on immunoSEQ multiplex PCR, and the TCRdb table lists in-frame clones only, not all of them. V and J calls and clone size are as listed in that table; D and trimming were resolved from the DNA. The sample carries 410,000 or so clones, over 75% recorded once. V lost 3 bases to trimming and J lost 7 bases; unmatched junction nucleotides: 14. CDR3 length: 17 residues. Germline loops: CDR1 GTSNPN, CDR2 SVGIG (reference sequence). V and J are TRBV30 and TRBJ2-1; 11 bases map to TRBD2. Sequencing input: peripheral blood. The source is a woman in her thirties or forties with COVID-19, enrolled during active disease. DNA for the CDR3: TGTGCCTGGAGCAGGGCTAGCGGGGGGCTCTCGTCTAATGAGCAGTTCTTC. This gives the protein CAWSRASGGLSSNEQFF.